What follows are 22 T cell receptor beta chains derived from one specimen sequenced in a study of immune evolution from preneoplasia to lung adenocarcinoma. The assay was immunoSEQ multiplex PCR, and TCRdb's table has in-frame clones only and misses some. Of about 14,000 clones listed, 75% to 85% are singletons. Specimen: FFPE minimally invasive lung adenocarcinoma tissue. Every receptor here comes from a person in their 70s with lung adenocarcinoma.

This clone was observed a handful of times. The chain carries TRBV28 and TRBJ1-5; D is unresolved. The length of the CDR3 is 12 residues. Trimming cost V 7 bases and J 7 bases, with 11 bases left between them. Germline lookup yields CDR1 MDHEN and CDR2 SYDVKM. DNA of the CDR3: TGTGCCAGCATGGTGGAGAGGCAGCCCCAGCATTTT. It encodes CASMVERQPQHF.

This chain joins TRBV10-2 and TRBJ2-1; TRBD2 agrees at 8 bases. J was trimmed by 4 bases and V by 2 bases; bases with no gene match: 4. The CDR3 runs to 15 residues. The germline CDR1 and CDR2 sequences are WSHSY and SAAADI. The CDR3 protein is CASSETGGGYNEQFF. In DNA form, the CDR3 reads TGCGCCAGCAGTGAGACGGGAGGGGGGTACAATGAGCAGTTCTTC.

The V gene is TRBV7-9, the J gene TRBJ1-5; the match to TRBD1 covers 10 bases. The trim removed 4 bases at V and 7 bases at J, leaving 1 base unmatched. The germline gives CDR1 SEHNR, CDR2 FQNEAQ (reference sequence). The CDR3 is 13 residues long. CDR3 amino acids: CASSWDRGQPQHF. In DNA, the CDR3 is TGTGCCAGCAGCTGGGACAGGGGACAGCCCCAGCATTTT.

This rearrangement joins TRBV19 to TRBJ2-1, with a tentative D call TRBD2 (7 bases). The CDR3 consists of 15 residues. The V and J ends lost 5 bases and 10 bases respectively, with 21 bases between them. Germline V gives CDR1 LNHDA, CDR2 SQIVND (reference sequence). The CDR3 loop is CASSFGGPPVVEQFF. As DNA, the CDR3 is TGTGCCAGTAGTTTCGGGGGGCCCCCGGTTGTGGAGCAGTTCTTC.

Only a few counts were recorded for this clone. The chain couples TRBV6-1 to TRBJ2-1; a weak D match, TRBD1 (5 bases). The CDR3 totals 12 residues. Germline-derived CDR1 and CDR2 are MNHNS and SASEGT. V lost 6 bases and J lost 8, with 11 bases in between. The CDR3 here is CASRGSRDEQFF. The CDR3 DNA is TGTGCCAGCAGAGGTAGCAGGGATGAGCAGTTCTTC.

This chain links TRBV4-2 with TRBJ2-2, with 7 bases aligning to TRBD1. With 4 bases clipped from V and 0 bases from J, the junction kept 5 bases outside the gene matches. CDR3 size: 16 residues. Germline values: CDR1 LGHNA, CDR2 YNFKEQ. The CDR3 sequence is CASSPRQGANTGELFF. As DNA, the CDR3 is TGTGCCAGCAGCCCCCGCCAGGGGGCGAACACCGGGGAGCTGTTTTTT.

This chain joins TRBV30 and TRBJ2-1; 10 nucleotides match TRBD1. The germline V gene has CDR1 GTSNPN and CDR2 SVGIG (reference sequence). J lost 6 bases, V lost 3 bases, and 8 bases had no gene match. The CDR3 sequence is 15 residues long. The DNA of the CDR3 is TGTGCCTGGAGCGGGGCGGGACAGGGGTCCAATGAGCAGTTCTTC. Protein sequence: CAWSGAGQGSNEQFF.

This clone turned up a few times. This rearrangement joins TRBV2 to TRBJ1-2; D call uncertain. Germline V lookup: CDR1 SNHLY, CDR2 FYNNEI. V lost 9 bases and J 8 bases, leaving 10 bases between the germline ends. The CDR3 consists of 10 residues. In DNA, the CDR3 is TGTGCCAGTCGCCTAGGGGGCTACACCTTC. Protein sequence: CASRLGGYTF.

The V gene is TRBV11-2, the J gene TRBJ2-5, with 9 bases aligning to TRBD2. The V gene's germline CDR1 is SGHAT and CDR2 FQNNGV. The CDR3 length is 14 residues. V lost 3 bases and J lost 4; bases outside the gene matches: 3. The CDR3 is CASSFGTSSETQYF. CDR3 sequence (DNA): TGTGCCAGCAGCTTCGGGACTAGCTCAGAGACCCAGTACTTC.

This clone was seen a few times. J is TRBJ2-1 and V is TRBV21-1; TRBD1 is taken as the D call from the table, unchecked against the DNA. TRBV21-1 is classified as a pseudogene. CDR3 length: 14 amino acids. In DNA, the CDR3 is TGTGCCAGCAGCACTGGCCAGACCTACAATGAGCAGTTCTTC. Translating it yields CASSTGQTYNEQFF.

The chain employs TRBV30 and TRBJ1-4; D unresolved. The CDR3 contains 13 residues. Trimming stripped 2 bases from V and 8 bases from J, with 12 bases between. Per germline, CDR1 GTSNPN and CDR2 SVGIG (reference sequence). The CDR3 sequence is CAWSSGYEEKLFF. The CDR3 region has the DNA TGTGCCTGGAGTTCGGGCTATGAGGAAAAACTGTTTTTT. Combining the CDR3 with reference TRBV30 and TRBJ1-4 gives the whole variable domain SQTIHQWPATLVQPVGSPLSLECTVEGTSNPNLYWYRQAAGRGLQLLFYSVGIGQISSEVPQNLSASRPQDRQFILSSKKLLLSDSGFYLCAWSSGYEEKLFFGSGTQLSVL.

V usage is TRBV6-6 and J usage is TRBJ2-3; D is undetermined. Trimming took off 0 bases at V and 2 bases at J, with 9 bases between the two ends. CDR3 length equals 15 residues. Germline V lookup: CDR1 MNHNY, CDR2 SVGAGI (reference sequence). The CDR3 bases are TGTGCCAGCAGTTACTCGCACAGAGTCACAGATACGCAGTATTTT. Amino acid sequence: CASSYSHRVTDTQYF.

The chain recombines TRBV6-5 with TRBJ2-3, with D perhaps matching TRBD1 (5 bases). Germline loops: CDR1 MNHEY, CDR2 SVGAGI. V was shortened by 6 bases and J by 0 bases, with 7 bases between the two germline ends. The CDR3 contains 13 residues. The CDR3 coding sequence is TGTGCCAGCAGGAGACAGAGCACAGATACGCAGTATTTT. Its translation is CASRRQSTDTQYF.

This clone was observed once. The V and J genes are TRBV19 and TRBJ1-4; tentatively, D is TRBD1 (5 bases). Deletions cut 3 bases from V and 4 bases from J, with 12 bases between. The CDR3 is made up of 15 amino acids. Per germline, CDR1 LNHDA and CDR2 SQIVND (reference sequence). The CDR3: CASSIFTGHNEKLFF. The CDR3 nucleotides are TGTGCCAGTAGTATCTTTACAGGACATAATGAAAAACTGTTTTTT.

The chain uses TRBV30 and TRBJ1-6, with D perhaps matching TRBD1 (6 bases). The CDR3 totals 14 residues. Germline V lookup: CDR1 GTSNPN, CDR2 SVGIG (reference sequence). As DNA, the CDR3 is TGTGTCTGTGCGGGGGCCGCCTATAATTCACCCCTCCACTTT. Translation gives CVCAGAAYNSPLHF.

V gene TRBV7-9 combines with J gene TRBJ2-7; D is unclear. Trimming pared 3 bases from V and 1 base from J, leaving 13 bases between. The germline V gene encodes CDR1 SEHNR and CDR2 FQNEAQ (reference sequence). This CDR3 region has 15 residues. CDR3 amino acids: CASSFGNGPSYEQYF. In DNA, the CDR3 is TGTGCCAGCAGCTTTGGAAACGGTCCTTCCTACGAGCAGTACTTC.

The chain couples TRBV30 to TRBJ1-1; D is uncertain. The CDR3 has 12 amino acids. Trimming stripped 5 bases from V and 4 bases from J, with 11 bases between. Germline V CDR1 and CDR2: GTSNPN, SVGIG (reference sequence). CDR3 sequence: CAWDSLGTEAFF. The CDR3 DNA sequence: TGTGCCTGGGACTCCTTGGGCACTGAAGCTTTCTTT.

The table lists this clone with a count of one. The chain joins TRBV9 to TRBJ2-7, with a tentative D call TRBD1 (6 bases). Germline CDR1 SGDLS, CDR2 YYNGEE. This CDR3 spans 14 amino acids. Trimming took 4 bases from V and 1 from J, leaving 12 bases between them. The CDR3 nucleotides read TGTGCCAGCAGCCCTAGGGACACATCCTACGAGCAGTACTTC. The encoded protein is CASSPRDTSYEQYF.

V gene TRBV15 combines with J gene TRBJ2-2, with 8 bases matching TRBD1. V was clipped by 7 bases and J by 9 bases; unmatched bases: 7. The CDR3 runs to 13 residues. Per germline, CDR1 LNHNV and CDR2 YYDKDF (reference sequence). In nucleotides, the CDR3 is TGTGCCACCACCGGACAGGGCAACAGGGAGCTGTTTTTT. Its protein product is CATTGQGNRELFF.

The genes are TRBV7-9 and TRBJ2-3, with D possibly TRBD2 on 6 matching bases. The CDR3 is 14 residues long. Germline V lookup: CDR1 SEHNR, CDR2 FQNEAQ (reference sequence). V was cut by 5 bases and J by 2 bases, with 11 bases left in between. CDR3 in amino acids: CASSMGDFTDTQYF. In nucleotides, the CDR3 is TGTGCCAGCAGCATGGGGGACTTCACAGATACGCAGTATTTT.

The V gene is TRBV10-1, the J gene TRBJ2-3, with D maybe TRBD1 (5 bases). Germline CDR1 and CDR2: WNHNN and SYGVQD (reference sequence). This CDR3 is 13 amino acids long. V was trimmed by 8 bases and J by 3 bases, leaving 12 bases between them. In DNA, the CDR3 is TGCGCCAGCGGACAAGCAGGAACAGATACGCAGTATTTT. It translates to CASGQAGTDTQYF.

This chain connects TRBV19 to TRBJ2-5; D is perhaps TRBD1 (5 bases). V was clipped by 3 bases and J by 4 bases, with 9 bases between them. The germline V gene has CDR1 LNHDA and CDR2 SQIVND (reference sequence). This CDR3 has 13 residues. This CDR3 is CASSIDSPETQYF. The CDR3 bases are TGTGCCAGTAGTATCGACAGCCCAGAGACCCAGTACTTC.